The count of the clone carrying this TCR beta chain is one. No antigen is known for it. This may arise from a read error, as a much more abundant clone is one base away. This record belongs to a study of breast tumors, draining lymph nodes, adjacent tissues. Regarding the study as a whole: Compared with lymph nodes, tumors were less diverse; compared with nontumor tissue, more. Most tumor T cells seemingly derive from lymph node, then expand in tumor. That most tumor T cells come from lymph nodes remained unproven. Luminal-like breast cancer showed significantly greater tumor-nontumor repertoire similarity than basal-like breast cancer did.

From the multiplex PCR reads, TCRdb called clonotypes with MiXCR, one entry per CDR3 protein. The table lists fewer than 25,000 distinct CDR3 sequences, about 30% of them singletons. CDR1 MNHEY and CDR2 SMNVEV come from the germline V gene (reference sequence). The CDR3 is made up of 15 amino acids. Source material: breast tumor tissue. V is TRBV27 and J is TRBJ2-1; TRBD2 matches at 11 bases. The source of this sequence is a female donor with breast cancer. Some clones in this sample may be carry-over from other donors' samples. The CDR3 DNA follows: TGTGCCGGCAGTCCCGGGGTAGCGGGAGGGCGAGAGCAGTTCTTC. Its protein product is CAGSPGVAGGREQFF.